This T cell receptor (beta chain) was identified in a study of blood T cell repertoires in COVID-19. Study-wide background: Acute and convalescent COVID-19 samples came from the United States, Italy and Spain. From T cells, B-cell-depleted T cells, or PBMCs came the material, which was cDNA or gDNA.

Per the original methods: Counts of nucleated cells, estimated from reference gene primer amplification, were obtained. The protocol was immunoSEQ multiplex PCR, while the TCRdb copy is restricted to in-frame clones and leaves out a portion. The V and J calls and clone size are taken from that table; D and trimming were inferred from the DNA. Of about 190,000 clones listed, 88% were seen once; the top ten hold 4.4%. V shed 5 bases and J shed 2 bases, with 12 bases lying between them. Germline values: CDR1 LNHNV, CDR2 YYDKDF (reference sequence). The length of the CDR3 is 14 residues. The material sequenced was peripheral blood. The chain combines TRBV15 with TRBJ1-1; D perhaps matches TRBD1 (5 bases). This sequence originates from a human donor in a cohort sampled during active COVID-19. CDR3 region: CATSLEGINTEAFF. The CDR3 bases are TGTGCCACCAGCCTGGAGGGGATCAACACTGAAGCTTTCTTT. Complete variable domain (other parts from reference TRBV15 and TRBJ1-1): DAMVIQNPRYQVTQFGKPVTLSCSQTLNHNVMYWYQQKSSQAPKLLFHYYDKDFNNEADTPDNFQSRRPNTSFCFLDIRSPGLGDTAMYLCATSLEGINTEAFFGQGTRLTVV.